One sample yielded the 5 T cell receptor beta chains listed below, sequenced in a study of shared clonotypes between healthy human individuals. Profiling relied on immunoSEQ multiplex PCR, and the TCRdb table lists in-frame clones only, not all of them. The data hold millions of clones, with around nine tenths observed a single time. The specimen was naive CD4+ T cells sorted from blood. Noted subset: CD45RA+ positively selected. The receptors shown here come from a man aged 18-30 years in good health.

Concerning this clone: At one boundary the junction diverges from the germline segment, which might be a read error. The rearrangement links TRBV30 to TRBJ2-5; a weak D match, TRBD2 (6 bases). The CDR3 is 12 amino acids. Germline CDR1 reads GTSNPN; CDR2 reads SVGIG (reference sequence). The CDR3 DNA is TGTGCCTGGTCTAGCGCTAACAATTACGGGGACTTC. It yields the protein CAWSSANNYGDF. Using reference TRBV30 and TRBJ2-5 for the parts outside the CDR3, the full variable domain is SQTIHQWPATLVQPVGSPLSLECTVEGTSNPNLYWYRQAAGRGLQLLFYSVGIGQISSEVPQNLSASRPQDRQFILSSKKLLLSDSGFYLCAWSSANNYGDFGPGTRLLVL.

This chain joins TRBV19 and TRBJ1-5; no clear D. CDR1 is LNHDA, CDR2 SQIVND, per germline (reference sequence). Trimming took off 0 bases at V and 1 base at J, with 13 bases between the two ends. The length of the CDR3 is 17 residues. In nucleotides, the CDR3 is TGTGCCAGTAGTATAGATCCCCCCTCGACGAGCAATCAGCCCCAGCATTTT. The encoded protein is CASSIDPPSTSNQPQHF.

The chain combines TRBV2 with TRBJ1-6, with TRBD1 matching over 7 bases. V lost 7 bases and J lost 9; bases outside the gene matches: 6. This CDR3 spans 13 amino acids. Germline-derived CDR1 and CDR2 are SNHLY and FYNNEI. CDR3 region: CASNPTGSSPLHF. The CDR3 region has the DNA TGTGCCAGCAATCCGACAGGGAGTTCACCCCTCCACTTT.

The chain employs TRBV7-9 and TRBJ2-7; the D is unclear. CDR1 SEHNR and CDR2 FQNEAQ come from the germline V gene (reference sequence). The CDR3 is made up of 14 amino acids. V was pared by 6 bases and J by 6 bases, with 18 bases between. CDR3 bases: TGTGCCAGCAGTATAGACCTTGGACCCTCCGAGCAGTACTTC. As protein: CASSIDLGPSEQYF.

In the case of this clone: Distinct nucleotide sequences in the sample also encode this CDR3. This chain joins TRBV5-1 and TRBJ2-1, with D tentatively TRBD1 or TRBD2 (5 bases each). Trimming left V 4 bases short and J 5 bases short, with 7 bases between. From germline, CDR1 is SGHRS and CDR2 YFSETQ. The CDR3 spans 12 residues. The CDR3 region is CASSVGDNEQFF. CDR3 bases: TGCGCCAGCAGCGTGGGGGACAATGAGCAGTTCTTC.